These T cell receptor beta chains were read from a single sample in a study of shared clonotypes between healthy human individuals. The method was immunoSEQ multiplex PCR; TCRdb's version includes in-frame clones alone and lacks a portion of them. The sample contains about 1 million clones, about 70% of which appear only once. The sequenced material came from memory CD4+ T cells sorted from blood. These receptors all come from a man aged 18 to 35 in good health. CDR3s include the opening cysteine and the closing phenylalanine or tryptophan. The order of the fields is D gene, J gene, V gene, clone size, CDR3 protein, CDR3 DNA. D genes are given only for firm matches. Only part of the rows carry a size: once, few, many, or a class if the clone is expanded.

>-|TRBJ2-7|TRBV12-5|-
CASGTWGPYEQYF
TGTGCTAGTGGCACCTGGGGACCCTACGAGCAGTACTTC
>TRBD1|TRBJ1-2|TRBV28|-
CASSEIRDSYGYTF
TGTGCCAGCAGCGAAATCCGGGACAGCTATGGCTACACCTTC
>-|TRBJ2-7|TRBV5-6|-
CASSLAQGYEQYF
TGTGCCAGCAGCTTGGCACAAGGCTACGAGCAGTACTTC
>-|TRBJ2-3|TRBV4-1|-
CASSLPTDTQYF
TGCGCCAGCAGCCTCCCCACAGATACGCAGTATTTT
>TRBD1|TRBJ1-1|TRBV27|-
CASSLGDRVNTEAFF
TGTGCCAGCAGTTTAGGGGACAGGGTGAACACTGAAGCTTTCTTT
>TRBD2|TRBJ2-3|TRBV9|-
CASSRAGDRTDTQYF
TGTGCCAGCAGCCGAGCGGGGGATCGCACAGATACGCAGTATTTT
>-|TRBJ2-7|TRBV30|-
CAWSRRGYEQYF
TGTGCCTGGAGTCGCAGGGGCTACGAGCAGTACTTC
>-|TRBJ2-5|TRBV4-1|once
CASSQTYLETQYF
TGCGCCAGCAGCCAAACTTACTTGGAGACCCAGTACTTC
>-|TRBJ1-3|TRBV29-1|-
CSVEAPLGPSGNTIYF
TGCAGCGTTGAAGCCCCCCTGGGTCCCTCTGGAAACACCATATATTTT
>TRBD2|TRBJ2-7|TRBV30|-
CAWSLAGGYEQYF
TGTGCCTGGAGCTTAGCGGGGGGATACGAGCAGTACTTC